These 21 T cell receptor beta chains came from one sample sequenced in a study of blood T cell repertoires in COVID-19. Measured with immunoSEQ multiplex PCR; TCRdb has only the in-frame clones, and not every one. The repertoire consists of over 150,000 clones, with about nine tenths occurring once and the leading ten covering 1.5% to 2%. The specimen was peripheral blood. The receptors were sampled from a man between 18 and 35 years old who had recovered from COVID-19.

This clone was seen a handful of times. V gene TRBV19 combines with J gene TRBJ2-7; 11 bases are a match to TRBD2. This CDR3 comprises 15 residues. With V trimmed by 10 bases and J by 7 bases, 15 bases remained unmatched. The germline CDR1 and CDR2 sequences are LNHDA and SQIVND (reference sequence). The CDR3 DNA sequence: TGTGCCACCCATCCGGGAACTAGCGGGAGTGATGAGCAGTACTTC. Residues: CATHPGTSGSDEQYF.

This clone has just one count. J is TRBJ1-2 and V is TRBV9; TRBD1 agrees at 7 bases. Germline CDR1 is SGDLS and CDR2 is YYNGEE. Unmatched junction bases numbered 7, after V lost 4 bases and J lost 1 base. CDR3 length equals 15 residues. The CDR3 here is CASSHEGALNYGYTF. CDR3 in DNA: TGTGCCAGCAGCCACGAGGGGGCCCTTAACTATGGCTACACCTTC. Variable domain in full (rest from reference TRBV9 and TRBJ1-2): DSGVTQTPKHLITATGQRVTLRCSPRSGDLSVYWYQQSLDQGLQFLIQYYNGEERAKGNILERFSAQQFPDLHSELNLSSLELGDSALYFCASSHEGALNYGYTFGSGTRLTVV.

The chain combines TRBV5-4 with TRBJ2-7; 7 positions match TRBD1. V trimming: 0 bases; J trimming: 2 bases; junction bases outside the gene matches: 5. Germline assignment: CDR1 SGHNT and CDR2 YYREEE (reference sequence). The length of the CDR3 is 15 residues. CDR3 DNA sequence: TGTGCCAGCAGCTTGGTGAACAGGGGAACCTACGAGCAGTACTTC. Its protein is CASSLVNRGTYEQYF.

The chain is built from TRBV6-6 and TRBJ2-3; tentative D call: TRBD1 (5 bases). Germline loops: CDR1 MNHNY, CDR2 SVGAGI (reference sequence). The CDR3 is 15 residues long. V was cut by 2 bases and J by 6 bases, with 15 bases left in between. The CDR3 bases are TGTGCCAGCAGTTACCCGCAGGGTGTCAGTGATACGCAGTATTTT. It is translated as CASSYPQGVSDTQYF.

This clone appeared once. This rearrangement joins TRBV2 to TRBJ2-2; 10 positions match TRBD2. The ends lost 7 bases at V and 6 bases at J; junction bases unmatched: 8. Germline V gives CDR1 SNHLY, CDR2 FYNNEI. This CDR3 is built from 15 residues. The CDR3 DNA follows: TGTGCCAGCAAGGTAGCGGGAGGTTTACCCGGGGAGCTGTTTTTT. Translated, it gives CASKVAGGLPGELFF.

This clone was detected once. The chain carries TRBV10-1 and TRBJ1-2; perhaps TRBD1 as D (5 bases). The germline V gene encodes CDR1 WNHNN and CDR2 SYGVQD (reference sequence). The CDR3 totals 15 residues. Trimming removed 5 bases from V and 0 bases from J, with 13 bases in between. CDR3: CASSTLGTSNYGYTF. The CDR3 DNA reads as TGCGCCAGCAGTACCCTGGGGACTTCTAACTATGGCTACACCTTC.

This clone has just one count. V and J are TRBV27 and TRBJ1-2; 9 bases match TRBD1. Germline V lookup: CDR1 MNHEY, CDR2 SMNVEV (reference sequence). After removal of 5 bases from V and 7 bases from J, the junction contained 11 bases not matched to a gene. The CDR3 has 15 amino acids. In nucleotides, the CDR3 is TGTGCCAGCAGTCCTACAGGGGGCCACTTTTTTGGCTACACCTTC. Encoded protein: CASSPTGGHFFGYTF.

This chain joins TRBV4-3 and TRBJ2-1, with a tentative D call TRBD1 (6 bases). Trimming shortened V by 3 bases and J by 12 bases, and 12 bases separated the two germline ends. This CDR3 spans 12 amino acids. The V gene's germline CDR1 is LGHNA and CDR2 YSLEER. The CDR3 DNA follows: TGCGCCAGCAGCCAGGGCACAGGGCCGCAGTTCTTC. This encodes CASSQGTGPQFF.

This rearrangement joins TRBV7-2 to TRBJ1-5; 7 positions agree with TRBD1. The CDR3 contains 14 residues. Trimming took 1 base from V and 10 from J; bases not matched to a gene: 7. Germline assignment: CDR1 SGHTA and CDR2 FQGNSA. Here the CDR3 reads CASSLEQGVGPQHF. The CDR3 nucleotides read TGTGCCAGCAGCTTAGAGCAGGGGGTAGGCCCCCAGCATTTT. Full variable domain (outside the CDR3, taken from reference TRBV7-2 and TRBJ1-5): GAGVSQSPSNKVTEKGKDVELRCDPISGHTALYWYRQSLGQGLEFLIYFQGNSAPDKSGLPSDRFSAERTGGSVSTLTIQRTQQEDSAVYLCASSLEQGVGPQHFGDGTRLSIL.

The chain carries TRBV18 and TRBJ1-1, with D possibly TRBD1 on 5 matching bases. The CDR3 length is 14 residues. Deletions cut 2 bases from V and 1 base from J, with 8 bases between. Germline V gene data show CDR1 as KGHSH and CDR2 as LQKENI. CDR3 DNA: TGTGCCAGCTCACCATGGCAGGGGAACACTGAAGCTTTCTTT. The encoded protein is CASSPWQGNTEAFF. Variable domain in full (rest from reference TRBV18 and TRBJ1-1): NAGVMQNPRHLVRRRGQEARLRCSPMKGHSHVYWYRQLPEEGLKFMVYLQKENIIDESGMPKERFSAEFPKEGPSILRIQQVVRGDSAAYFCASSPWQGNTEAFFGQGTRLTVV.

V is TRBV3-1 (or the pseudogene TRBV3-2) and J is TRBJ2-3; D may be TRBD1 (5 bases). V was clipped by 4 bases and J by 2 bases, with 10 bases between them. Per germline, CDR1 LGHDT and CDR2 YNNKEL (reference sequence). CDR3 size: 14 residues. CDR3 loop: CASSLGRATDTQYF. Written as DNA, the CDR3 is TGTGCCAGCAGCCTCGGCAGGGCCACAGATACGCAGTATTTT.

The chain employs TRBV20-1 and TRBJ2-7; possibly TRBD2 for D (6 bases). V dropped 3 bases and J dropped 2 bases, with 17 bases sitting between them. The CDR3 consists of 15 residues. CDR1 and CDR2 (germline): DFQATT, SNEGSKA (reference sequence). The CDR3 DNA is TGCAGTGCTAGTTTTTCCGGGGGAGTCGCCTACGAGCAGTACTTC. Amino acid sequence: CSASFSGGVAYEQYF.

The rearrangement uses TRBV11-2 and TRBJ2-7, with 8 bases fitting TRBD2. V dropped 6 bases and J dropped 5; count of bases not matched to a gene: 12. The CDR3 sequence is 15 residues long. The germline V gene encodes CDR1 SGHAT and CDR2 FQNNGV. CDR3 residues: CASRQLGRAMNEQYF. The CDR3 DNA reads TGTGCCAGCAGACAACTCGGGAGGGCCATGAACGAGCAGTACTTC.

In regard to this clone: Sequence at one end of the junction differs from germline and may be a read error. CDR3 sequence: CASSLRTGEPQF. In nucleotides, the CDR3 is TGTGCCAGCAGCCTACGGACAGGGGAGCCTCAATTT. The chain combines TRBV3-1 (or the pseudogene TRBV3-2) with TRBJ1-3; 9 bases are shared with TRBD1. This CDR3 spans 12 amino acids. The germline gives CDR1 LGHDT, CDR2 YNNKEL (reference sequence).

This chain joins TRBV5-6 and TRBJ2-3, with D tentatively TRBD2 (6 bases). The CDR3 consists of 16 residues. The germline V gene has CDR1 SGHDT and CDR2 YYEEEE. The germline V and J ends were trimmed by 6 bases and 3 bases, with 20 bases remaining between them. CDR3 amino acids: CASIRGSSAFTDTQYF. The DNA of the CDR3 is TGTGCCAGCATCCGAGGTTCTAGCGCCTTTACAGATACGCAGTATTTT.

This rearrangement joins TRBV12-5 to TRBJ2-1; D unresolved. Germline CDR1 reads LGHNT; CDR2 reads FRNRAP. V lost 1 base, J lost 8 bases, and 12 bases lay in between. The CDR3 consists of 14 residues. The chain's CDR3 is CASGLALERDEQFF. CDR3 bases: TGTGCTAGTGGTTTGGCCCTAGAACGAGATGAGCAGTTCTTC. Filled out from reference TRBV12-5 and TRBJ2-1, the complete variable domain reads DARVTQTPRHKVTEMGQEVTMRCQPILGHNTVFWYRQTMMQGLELLAYFRNRAPLDDSGMPKDRFSAEMPDATLATLKIQPSEPRDSAVYFCASGLALERDEQFFGPGTRLTVL.

In DNA form, the CDR3 reads TGTGCCACCAGGGGAGGGACCGAGCAGTACTTC. It is translated as CATRGGTEQYF. The chain couples TRBV19 to TRBJ2-7; D perhaps matches TRBD2 (7 bases). The V gene lost 10 bases and the J gene lost 6 bases, with 13 bases spanning the gap. Germline V CDR1 and CDR2: LNHDA, SQIVND (reference sequence). The CDR3 sequence is 11 residues long.

This chain links TRBV4-1 with TRBJ2-4, with D perhaps TRBD2 (5 bases). V was shortened by 0 bases and J by 6 bases, with 9 bases between the two germline ends. The germline CDR1 and CDR2 sequences are MGHRA and YSYEKL. The CDR3 sequence is 14 residues long. The CDR3 region is CASSQEGRGNIQYF. Written as DNA, the CDR3 is TGCGCCAGCAGCCAAGAGGGCCGGGGAAACATTCAGTACTTC.

This chain connects TRBV2 to TRBJ2-7; 9 positions match TRBD2. CDR1 and CDR2 (germline): SNHLY, FYNNEI. The ends lost 2 bases at V and 0 bases at J; junction bases unmatched: 5. The length of the CDR3 is 16 residues. The CDR3 protein is CASSETSGLSSYEQYF. In nucleotides, the CDR3 is TGTGCCAGCAGTGAAACTAGCGGGCTAAGCTCCTACGAGCAGTACTTC.

The rearrangement joins TRBV24-1 to TRBJ2-2; a possible D gene is TRBD1 (5 bases). CDR1 is KGHDR, CDR2 SFDVKD, per germline. CDR3 size: 15 residues. The ends were cut back, 3 bases at V and 0 bases at J, with 7 bases in the middle. The CDR3 loop reads CATSDGRANTGELFF. Written as DNA, the CDR3 is TGTGCCACCAGTGATGGCAGGGCGAACACCGGGGAGCTGTTTTTT.

The table lists this clone with a count of one. This sequence joins TRBV5-6 and TRBJ2-7, with TRBD2 matching over 8 bases. The germline V gene has CDR1 SGHDT and CDR2 YYEEEE. Unmatched junction bases numbered 4, after V lost 5 bases and J lost 0 bases. The CDR3 runs to 14 residues. CDR3 amino acids: CASRVAGFSYEQYF. CDR3 bases: TGTGCCAGCAGGGTAGCGGGATTCTCCTACGAGCAGTACTTC.